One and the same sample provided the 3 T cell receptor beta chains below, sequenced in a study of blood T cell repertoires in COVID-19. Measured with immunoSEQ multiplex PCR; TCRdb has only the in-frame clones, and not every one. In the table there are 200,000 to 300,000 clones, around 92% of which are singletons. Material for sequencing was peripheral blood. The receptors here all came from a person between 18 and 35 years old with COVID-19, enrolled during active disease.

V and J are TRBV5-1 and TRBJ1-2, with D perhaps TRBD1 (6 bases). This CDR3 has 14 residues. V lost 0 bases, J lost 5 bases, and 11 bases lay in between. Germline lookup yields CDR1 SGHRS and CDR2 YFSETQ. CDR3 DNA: TGCGCCAGCAGCTTGGTCCCAGGGGAGTATGGCTACACCTTC. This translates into CASSLVPGEYGYTF.

CDR3 in DNA: TGTGCCAGCTCACCCGTACCTAGCGGCGATGAGCAGTTCTTC. Translated: CASSPVPSGDEQFF. This chain uses TRBV18 with TRBJ2-1; 7 bases map to TRBD2. The V gene's germline CDR1 is KGHSH and CDR2 LQKENI. V lost 3 bases, J lost 8 bases, and 7 bases stayed unmatched. The CDR3 has 14 residues.

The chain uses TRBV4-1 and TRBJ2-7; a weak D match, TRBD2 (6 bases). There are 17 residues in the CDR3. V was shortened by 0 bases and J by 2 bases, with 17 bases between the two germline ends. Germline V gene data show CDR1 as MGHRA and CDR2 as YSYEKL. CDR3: CASSQDGGGKRAYEQYF. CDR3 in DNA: TGCGCCAGCAGCCAAGACGGTGGAGGGAAGAGGGCCTACGAGCAGTACTTC.